Reported below is one TCR beta chain. One end of the junction fails to match germline, which may point to a read error. The data belong to a study of tumor-infiltrating lymphocytes in primary liver carcinoma. Study-level information: Ranging in age from 30 to 69 years, the patients were men and women. The study reported T1-T3 N0M0 tumors spanning 4.2 to 10 cm.

Co-extraction of RNA and DNA was performed on about 18-33 mg of unsorted bulk tissue. With chronic HBV infection, the patients were also treatment-naive. The germline V gene encodes CDR1 SGHAT and CDR2 FQNNGV. The CDR3 has 13 residues. The researchers produced TCR beta cDNA from around 0.5 ug total RNA with a constant-region primer. Three nested multiplex PCR rounds, a slightly modified ARM-PCR, produced the libraries for TCR beta. Each of the first two PCR rounds ran approximately 10 cycles with TRBV1-TRBV30 forward and C-beta reverse primers. TCRdb fed the multiplex PCR reads into MiXCR, producing one record per CDR3 protein. The sample has around 78,000 distinct CDR3 sequences; 65% to 75% are singletons.

Specimen: liver tumor tissue from sampling region 4. Regarding subset: tumor region T4, right-lateral pole. This chain joins TRBV11-2 and TRBJ1-6, with D hard to call. The TCR comes from a woman in her sixties with primary liver carcinoma and hepatitis B virus infection. The DNA for the CDR3 is TGTGCCAGCAACCTAACGTCTAATTCACCCCTCCAATTT. Protein sequence: CASNLTSNSPLQF.